A selection of T cell receptor beta chains follows, all from one sample in a study of blood T cell repertoires in COVID-19. Some clones are missing from TCRdb's copy, which holds only in-frame ones; the method was immunoSEQ multiplex PCR. The sample comprises a few hundred thousand clones, roughly 90% of which are singletons, and roughly 2.2% rests with the top ten. The sequenced material came from peripheral blood. The receptors derive from a woman aged 55-69 years with COVID-19, enrolled during active disease. CDR3s include the opening cysteine and the closing phenylalanine or tryptophan. A D gene is named only where the DNA matches it firmly. For some rows the clone size is stated as once, few or many, or as a class when expanded; others skip it.

>NA|TRBD1|TRBV13|TRBJ2-7
TGTGCCAGCACCGGACAGGGGATCTACGAGCAGTACTTC
CASTGQGIYEQYF
>NA|TRBD1|TRBV9|TRBJ2-2
TGTGCCAGCAGCGTAGCGACAGGGATGGACACCGGGGAGCTGTTTTTT
CASSVATGMDTGELFF
>NA|NA|TRBV7-2|TRBJ1-5
TGTGCCAGCAGCTTACTGGGAGGTGGGAACAATCAGCCCCAGCATTTT
CASSLLGGGNNQPQHF
>NA|NA|TRBV5-5|TRBJ2-7
TGTGCCAGCAGCTCCGGGACTGGAGCATACGAGCAGTACTTC
CASSSGTGAYEQYF
>NA|NA|TRBV5-1|TRBJ2-7
TGCGCCAGCAGTACACCTGAAGACGAGCAGTACTTC
CASSTPEDEQYF
>NA|NA|TRBV5-6|TRBJ1-2
TGTGCCAGCCTAGCTGGGGGGGGAGCCTATGGCTACACCTTC
CASLAGGGAYGYTF
>NA|NA|TRBV6-5|TRBJ1-1
TGTGCCAGCAGTCTGGGAAGGGAGTCTGAAGCTTTCTTT
CASSLGRESEAFF
>NA|NA|TRBV10-3|TRBJ2-3
TGTGCCATCAGTGACGGGGGACTCACAGATACGCAGTATTTT
CAISDGGLTDTQYF
>NA|NA|TRBV19|TRBJ2-7
TGTGCCAGTAGTATCGCCGGGGGTGGCGGGGTGTCCTACGAGCAGTACTTC
CASSIAGGGGVSYEQYF
>NA|TRBD1|TRBV7-2|TRBJ2-7
TGTGCCAGCAGCTTTCCCCTGGACAGGCCCTATACCTACGAGCAGTACTTC
CASSFPLDRPYTYEQYF
>NA|NA|TRBV6-2/TRBV6-3|TRBJ1-1
TGTGCCAGCAGTTATGTGGGGGCGAACACTGAAGCTTTCTTT
CASSYVGANTEAFF
>NA|NA|TRBV6-1|TRBJ1-2
TGTGCCAGCAGTGAACAGATCTATGGCTACACCTTC
CASSEQIYGYTF
>NA|NA|TRBV18|TRBJ1-1
TGTGCCAGCTCACCACGGACAGCACTCATGAACACTGAAGCTTTCTTT
CASSPRTALMNTEAFF
>NA|NA|TRBV4-2|TRBJ2-7
TGTGCCAGCAGCAATAGATACGAGCAGTACTTC
CASSNRYEQYF
>NA|TRBD1|TRBV19|TRBJ1-5
TGTGCCAGTAGTTTAAACCGGGACAGGGGCTATCAGCCCCAGCATTTT
CASSLNRDRGYQPQHF
>NA|NA|TRBV5-1|TRBJ2-3
TGCGCCAGCAGCTTGGTCGCCAGGGTCAGCACAGATACGCAGTATTTT
CASSLVARVSTDTQYF
>NA|NA|TRBV5-1|TRBJ1-2
TGCGCCAGCAGCCCCATAGGGGGAAATTATGGCTACACCTTC
CASSPIGGNYGYTF
>NA|TRBD1|TRBV25-1|TRBJ2-3
TGTGCCAGCAGAGAGGGACAGGGTATCACAGATACGCAGTATTTT
CASREGQGITDTQYF
>NA|NA|TRBV7-2|TRBJ1-5
TGTGCCAGCAGCTTAGCGCTACCACAGGGCATGACTTATAGCAATCAGCCCCAGCATTTT
CASSLALPQGMTYSNQPQHF
>NA|NA|TRBV7-2|TRBJ1-4
TGTGCCAGCAGCCCCCGCGGTGAAAAACTGTTTTTT
CASSPRGEKLFF
>NA|TRBD2|TRBV7-2|TRBJ2-2
TGTGCCAGCAGCTTAGGGACTAGCGGGGGGTTATACACCGGGGAGCTGTTTTTT
CASSLGTSGGLYTGELFF
>NA|NA|TRBV5-5|TRBJ2-2
TGTGCCAGCAGCTTGGTAGGACACAACACCGGGGAGCTGTTTTTT
CASSLVGHNTGELFF
>NA|NA|TRBV4-1|TRBJ1-6
TGCGCCAGCAGCCAAAGGCGGGATTCACCCCTCCACTTT
CASSQRRDSPLHF
>NA|TRBD1|TRBV18|TRBJ1-1
TGTGCCAGCACCTCTACAGGGGGGGACTTGAACACTGAAGCTTTCTTT
CASTSTGGDLNTEAFF
>NA|NA|TRBV2|TRBJ1-2
TGTGCCAGCAGTGAAACAGCCAGGGGAACCTATGGCTACACCTTC
CASSETARGTYGYTF
>NA|TRBD1|TRBV5-1|TRBJ1-3
TGCGCCAGCAGCCTGGACAGGTCAAGCTCTGGAAACACCATATATTTT
CASSLDRSSSGNTIYF
>NA|NA|TRBV21-1|TRBJ1-1
TGTGCCAGCAGCAAACTACAAATCTACGGCGACGGGGAGAACACTGAAGCTTTCTTT
CASSKLQIYGDGENTEAFF
>NA|NA|TRBV19|TRBJ1-6
TGTGCCAGTAGTATTTCTTTCGGGTTTGGTAATTCACCCCTCCACTTT
CASSISFGFGNSPLHF
>once|NA|TRBV7-2|TRBJ2-5
TGTGCCAGCAGCTTAAGAGGGGGGGTTAGCGGCGAGACCCAGTACTTC
CASSLRGGVSGETQYF
>once|NA|TRBV7-3|TRBJ2-7
TGTGCCAGCAGCCCCAGGCTGGGAGGCGAGCAGTACTTC
CASSPRLGGEQYF
>NA|NA|TRBV5-1|TRBJ1-1
TGCGCCAGCACCAACGGGGAAGTTTGGGGCACTGAAGCTTTCTTT
CASTNGEVWGTEAFF
>few|TRBD2|TRBV6-5|TRBJ2-7
TGTGCCAGCAGTTACGATCGGGGGGGCTCCTACGAGCAGTACTTC
CASSYDRGGSYEQYF
>NA|NA|TRBV5-6|TRBJ1-2
TGTGCCAGCAGTATCAGGGAAAACTATGGCTACACCTTC
CASSIRENYGYTF
>once|NA|TRBV3-1/TRBV3-2|TRBJ1-2
TGTGCCAGCAGCGACGAACGGTACCGGGACATCTCTAACTATGGCTACACCTTC
CASSDERYRDISNYGYTF
>NA|NA|TRBV7-3|TRBJ1-1
TGTGCCAGCAGCCCGATAGGGGGGGATGGAGCTTTCTTT
CASSPIGGDGAFF
>NA|NA|TRBV2|TRBJ1-6
TGTGCCAGCAGCGATAGGAAACCCGACAGTACCCTCCACTTT
CASSDRKPDSTLHF
>once|TRBD1|TRBV5-8|TRBJ2-5
TGTGCCAGCAGCCCTGGACAGGCCCAAGAGACCCAGTACTTC
CASSPGQAQETQYF